One T cell receptor beta chain is described in this entry. Its cognate antigen is unknown. This sample is drawn from a study of T cells in Graves' hyperthyroidism and ophthalmopathy. The wider study: Peripheral blood draws took place at initial diagnosis, ahead of any treatment. General study points: Blood also showed most of the thyroid clonotypes that were expanded above 0.001.

Amplification targeted TCR beta CDR3 regions from RNA transcripts. HTBI primers were the set used in a first-round RT-PCR of the TCR CDR3. TCRdb redid the calling of the multiplex PCR reads with MiXCR, one entry per CDR3 protein. This table has a few hundred thousand distinct CDR3 sequences, around 25% appearing once. Thyroid ultrasound, orbital computed tomography, clinical symptoms, and serum thyroxine and TRAb underpinned diagnoses. More than 8.5 ml of fresh peripheral blood supplied the PBMCs. Trimming left V 6 bases short and J 12 bases short, with 24 bases between. The CDR3 is made up of 15 amino acids. The germline V gene has CDR1 DFQATT and CDR2 SNEGSKA (reference sequence).

This TCR came from a man aged 45-65 years with Graves' hyperthyroidism. The sequencing input was blood. This chain uses TRBV20-1 with TRBJ1-6; D ambiguous. The CDR3 loop is CSAPGPVLGFKPLHF. CDR3 nucleotide sequence: TGCAGTGCCCCCGGACCCGTACTGGGGTTTAAACCCCTCCACTTT.